The 32 T cell receptor beta chains reported below all come from one sample, sequenced in a study of shared clonotypes between healthy human individuals. Data came from immunoSEQ multiplex PCR; TCRdb stores just in-frame clones and leaves some out. The profile shows 2 million to 3 million clones, roughly 93% of them singletons. What was sequenced was naive CD4+ T cells from PBMCs. The subset here: CD45RA+ positively selected. The source of these receptors is a man between 18 and 35 years old in good health. Some clones in this sample may be carry-over from other donors' samples.

The chain recombines TRBV18 with TRBJ2-1; 12 bases match TRBD2. Looked up from germline, CDR1 is KGHSH and CDR2 is LQKENI. This CDR3 region has 17 residues. The J segment lost 4 bases and the V segment lost 0 bases, leaving 4 bases of the junction unmatched. CDR3 region: CASSPPQLAGGYNEQFF. The CDR3 DNA sequence: TGTGCCAGCTCACCACCGCAACTAGCGGGAGGATACAATGAGCAGTTCTTC. The full variable domain, its missing parts supplied by reference TRBV18 and TRBJ2-1, is NAGVMQNPRHLVRRRGQEARLRCSPMKGHSHVYWYRQLPEEGLKFMVYLQKENIIDESGMPKERFSAEFPKEGPSILRIQQVVRGDSAAYFCASSPPQLAGGYNEQFFGPGTRLTVL.

The chain has TRBV18 and TRBJ2-7, with TRBD1 identical over 8 bases. The trim removed 3 bases at V and 2 bases at J, leaving 6 bases unmatched. Germline V gene lookup returns CDR1 KGHSH and CDR2 LQKENI. The CDR3 is 15 amino acids. In nucleotides, the CDR3 is TGTGCCAGCTCACCGGACAGGGCCTCACCCTACGAGCAGTACTTC. Translation: CASSPDRASPYEQYF.

The chain couples TRBV27 to TRBJ2-5; no reliable D call. Trimming pared 5 bases from V and 7 bases from J, leaving 20 bases between. The germline CDR1 and CDR2 sequences are MNHEY and SMNVEV (reference sequence). There are 15 residues in the CDR3. The CDR3 DNA sequence: TGTGCCAGCAGTCCAAGAGTAGGCCAAATTGGGACCCAGTACTTC. It encodes CASSPRVGQIGTQYF.

Details on this clone: The identical CDR3 is also encoded by other nucleotide sequences in the sample. This chain joins TRBV5-1 and TRBJ2-5; D uncertain. V was shortened by 3 bases and J by 5 bases, with 8 bases between the two germline ends. The germline gives CDR1 SGHRS, CDR2 YFSETQ. This CDR3 has 12 amino acids. CDR3 DNA: TGCGCCAGCAGCTCGCAACAGGAGACCCAGTACTTC. Protein: CASSSQQETQYF.

The chain employs TRBV5-1 and TRBJ1-1, with a possible D match to TRBD1 (5 bases). V lost 3 bases and J 6 bases, leaving 12 bases between the germline ends. CDR1 is SGHRS and CDR2 is YFSETQ in the germline V gene. The CDR3 is made up of 13 amino acids. For the CDR3, the DNA is TGCGCCAGCAGCTGGGGCCCTGGCGCTGAAGCTTTCTTT. Amino acids: CASSWGPGAEAFF. Using reference TRBV5-1 and TRBJ1-1 for the parts outside the CDR3, the full variable domain is KAGVTQTPRYLIKTRGQQVTLSCSPISGHRSVSWYQQTPGQGLQFLFEYFSETQRNKGNFPGRFSGRQFSNSRSEMNVSTLELGDSALYLCASSWGPGAEAFFGQGTRLTVV.

V is TRBV7-2 and J is TRBJ2-3; the match to TRBD2 covers 7 bases. CDR1 SGHTA and CDR2 FQGNSA come from the germline V gene. Germline trimming cut 5 bases from V and 2 bases from J; bases unmatched to any gene: 7. This CDR3 is built from 15 residues. CDR3 sequence (DNA): TGTGCCAGCAGCCTAGGACGGGAGGTCACAGATACGCAGTATTTT. This sequence encodes CASSLGREVTDTQYF.

This rearrangement joins TRBV19 to TRBJ2-7, with 7 positions matching TRBD2. CDR1 and CDR2 from the germline V gene are LNHDA and SQIVND (reference sequence). With 3 bases clipped from V and 3 bases from J, the junction kept 14 bases outside the gene matches. CDR3 length equals 17 residues. The CDR3 DNA reads TGTGCCAGTAGTATTAACGCCGGGAGGCCCTATATCTACGAGCAGTACTTC. This sequence encodes CASSINAGRPYIYEQYF. Based on the CDR3 plus reference TRBV19 and TRBJ2-7, the full variable domain is DGGITQSPKYLFRKEGQNVTLSCEQNLNHDAMYWYRQDPGQGLRLIYYSQIVNDFQKGDIAEGYSVSREKKESFPLTVTSAQKNPTAFYLCASSINAGRPYIYEQYFGPGTRLTVT.

This clone was seen once. The V call is TRBV7-2, the J call TRBJ2-5; 7 bases map to TRBD2. The CDR3 length is 15 residues. Germline V CDR1 and CDR2: SGHTA, FQGNSA. The V gene end was trimmed by 5 bases and the J gene end by 7 bases; junction bases not matched to a gene: 13. The CDR3 is CASSDSGSAIGTQYF. CDR3 DNA sequence: TGTGCCAGCAGCGATAGCGGGTCCGCCATAGGGACCCAGTACTTC.

Of note for this clone: At one end the junction does not follow the germline gene, possibly because of a read error. This rearrangement joins TRBV2 to TRBJ2-7; D unclear. CDR3 length equals 14 residues. Per germline, CDR1 SNHLY and CDR2 FYNNEI. The CDR3 DNA reads TGTGCCAGCAGGCCAGTGGAGTCCTCCCACGAGCAGTACTTC. This encodes CASRPVESSHEQYF.

The rearrangement joins TRBV6-1 to TRBJ1-1; no reliable D call. Trimming took off 8 bases at V and 5 bases at J, with 12 bases between the two ends. Germline V gene sequence: CDR1 MNHNS, CDR2 SASEGT. CDR3 length equals 12 residues. The CDR3 bases are TGTGCCAGCCGTAGGTTTCGGACTGAAGCTTTCTTT. Amino acids: CASRRFRTEAFF.

V usage is TRBV27 and J usage is TRBJ1-4; the D is unclear. This CDR3 region has 14 residues. CDR1 is MNHEY and CDR2 is SMNVEV in the germline V gene (reference sequence). V was clipped by 4 bases and J by 5 bases, with 11 bases between them. CDR3 bases: TGTGCCAGCAGTTCCCGTATGGGGAATGAAAAACTGTTTTTT. Its translation: CASSSRMGNEKLFF.

The chain has TRBV5-6 and TRBJ2-7, with D perhaps given as TRBD1 or TRBD2 (5 bases each). The CDR3 totals 15 residues. Trimming pared 0 bases from V and 2 bases from J, leaving 12 bases between. Germline V lookup: CDR1 SGHDT, CDR2 YYEEEE. CDR3 in DNA: TGTGCCAGCAGCTTGGCGCCCGGGGCAACCTACGAGCAGTACTTC. Encoded protein: CASSLAPGATYEQYF. The whole variable domain, remainder taken from reference TRBV5-6 and TRBJ2-7, is DAGVTQSPTHLIKTRGQQVTLRCSPKSGHDTVSWYQQALGQGPQFIFQYYEEEERQRGNFPDRFSGHQFPNYSSELNVNALLLGDSALYLCASSLAPGATYEQYFGPGTRLTVT.

The chain is built from TRBV11-2 and TRBJ2-1, with TRBD2 identical over 12 bases. The length of the CDR3 is 17 residues. Germline V gene lookup returns CDR1 SGHAT and CDR2 FQNNGV. Trimming at V came to 6 bases and at J to 5 bases, leaving 11 bases not matched to a gene. CDR3 nucleotides: TGTGCCAGCAGTTTTCCTCCGGGACTAGCGGGTCACAATGAGCAGTTCTTC. Protein sequence: CASSFPPGLAGHNEQFF.

V is TRBV6-1 and J is TRBJ1-5; 8 bases align to TRBD1. The CDR3 covers 15 residues. Germline V gene sequence: CDR1 MNHNS, CDR2 SASEGT. Trimming at V came to 5 bases and at J to 6 bases, leaving 9 bases not matched to a gene. DNA of the CDR3: TGTGCCAGCAGTTCAGGGCAGGGGGCTGGTCAGCCCCAGCATTTT. Protein sequence: CASSSGQGAGQPQHF.

V is TRBV15 and J is TRBJ1-3, with D uncertain. Trimming pared 5 bases from V and 9 bases from J, leaving 23 bases between. Germline-derived CDR1 and CDR2 are LNHNV and YYDKDF (reference sequence). The CDR3 runs 16 residues. DNA for the CDR3: TGTGCCACCAGCCCCCAAGGGAGGCCCGGGGAAAGCACCATATATTTT. Its protein product is CATSPQGRPGESTIYF.

Note on this clone: Within the sample, other DNA sequences also encode this same CDR3. The chain links TRBV5-1 to TRBJ1-3; 7 nucleotides line up with TRBD1. V shed 3 bases and J 0 bases; nucleotides not matched to a gene: 3. The CDR3 is made up of 15 amino acids. Germline V gives CDR1 SGHRS, CDR2 YFSETQ. Here the CDR3 reads CASSSRQGSGNTIYF. As DNA, the CDR3 is TGCGCCAGCAGCTCTCGACAGGGCTCTGGAAACACCATATATTTT.

This clone was found once. This specimen includes other DNA sequences encoding the same CDR3. The rearrangement links TRBV5-1 to TRBJ1-2; the D gene is possibly TRBD1 (5 bases). Germline V lookup: CDR1 SGHRS, CDR2 YFSETQ. V lost 4 bases and J 1 base, leaving 8 bases between the germline ends. This CDR3 is built from 13 residues. The CDR3 region is CASSPDSNYGYTF. The CDR3 region has the DNA TGCGCCAGCAGCCCCGACAGTAACTATGGCTACACCTTC.

Only one count was recorded for this clone. This chain joins TRBV5-6 and TRBJ2-5, with 7 bases lining up with TRBD2. Germline assignment: CDR1 SGHDT and CDR2 YYEEEE. This CDR3 has 12 amino acids. Trimming cost V 1 base and J 9 bases; bases outside gene matches: 3. DNA for the CDR3: TGTGCCAGCAGCTTGTTGGGAGGGGCCCAGTACTTC. Protein: CASSLLGGAQYF.

In its sample, this clone was seen a few times. The sample has other DNA sequences that encode this CDR3 too. The chain uses TRBV6-5 and TRBJ1-5, with TRBD1 as a possible D gene (5 bases). The ends were cut back, 2 bases at V and 0 bases at J, with 5 bases in the middle. The CDR3 has 14 residues. In germline, CDR1 is MNHEY, CDR2 SVGAGI. CDR3 bases: TGTGCCAGCAGTTACGGGGGTAGCAATCAGCCCCAGCATTTT. Translated: CASSYGGSNQPQHF.

This chain uses TRBV28 with TRBJ1-6; D is ambiguous. Germline V gene lookup returns CDR1 MDHEN and CDR2 SYDVKM. V dropped 2 bases and J dropped 7 bases, with 18 bases sitting between them. The CDR3 covers 17 residues. For the CDR3, the DNA is TGTGCCAGCAGTTTACGGGGTCGACGGAGCTTAAATTCACCCCTCCACTTT. This sequence encodes CASSLRGRRSLNSPLHF.

The J gene is TRBJ2-1, the V gene TRBV7-2, with TRBD2 as a possible D gene (5 bases). The CDR3 is made up of 17 amino acids. In germline, CDR1 is SGHTA, CDR2 FQGNSA. The V end lost 2 bases, the J end lost 2 bases, and 16 bases lay between the germline ends. CDR3 nucleotide sequence: TGTGCCAGCAGCTTACTGGCTTCCGAACTAGCCTACAATGAGCAGTTCTTC. This encodes CASSLLASELAYNEQFF. Supplemented by reference TRBV7-2 and TRBJ2-1, the full variable domain reads GAGVSQSPSNKVTEKGKDVELRCDPISGHTALYWYRQSLGQGLEFLIYFQGNSAPDKSGLPSDRFSAERTGGSVSTLTIQRTQQEDSAVYLCASSLLASELAYNEQFFGPGTRLTVL.

Comment on this clone: The sample holds other DNA sequences that translate to the same CDR3. The V call is TRBV2, the J call TRBJ2-5, with D unresolved. Trimming stripped 5 bases from V and 3 bases from J, with 7 bases between. The CDR3 is 12 residues long. Germline loops: CDR1 SNHLY, CDR2 FYNNEI. The DNA for the CDR3 is TGTGCCAGCAGTCTCACGGAAGAGACCCAGTACTTC. It specifies CASSLTEETQYF. The variable domain in full, completed from reference TRBV2 and TRBJ2-5, reads EPEVTQTPSHQVTQMGQEVILRCVPISNHLYFYWYRQILGQKVEFLVSFYNNEISEKSEIFDDQFSVERPDGSNFTLKIRSTKLEDSAMYFCASSLTEETQYFGPGTRLLVL.

The CDR3 nucleotides read TGTGCCAGCAGCGGTAGCGGCTTCTCCTACGAGCAGTACTTC. Translating it yields CASSGSGFSYEQYF. The chain has TRBV9 and TRBJ2-7; TRBD2 is a possible D gene (6 bases). This CDR3 is 14 amino acids long. Germline V CDR1 and CDR2: SGDLS, YYNGEE. Trimming stripped 3 bases from V and 0 bases from J, with 10 bases between.

The CDR3: CASSSRGVITDTQYF. The CDR3, as DNA: TGCGCCAGCAGCTCGCGGGGGGTCATCACAGATACGCAGTATTTT. The chain has TRBV5-1 and TRBJ2-3; 8 nucleotides agree with TRBD2. CDR1 is SGHRS and CDR2 is YFSETQ in the germline V gene. Unmatched junction bases numbered 5, after V lost 3 bases and J lost 2 bases. There are 15 residues in the CDR3.

This chain uses TRBV7-3 with TRBJ2-5; D is undetermined. Trimming removed 0 bases at V and 11 bases at J, with 13 bases between. The CDR3 covers 13 residues. CDR1 is SGHTA and CDR2 is FQGTGA in the germline V gene. The CDR3 DNA reads TGTGCCAGCAGCTTAACGGGTGCAGGAGAGCAGTACTTC. It is translated as CASSLTGAGEQYF.

V is TRBV2 and J is TRBJ2-4; D gene unclear. Germline CDR1 SNHLY, CDR2 FYNNEI. Trimming left V 6 bases short and J 8 bases short, with 17 bases between. CDR3 length equals 14 residues. The DNA of the CDR3 is TGTGCCAGCAGCCAAACCTCCCTTGAGGACATTCAGTACTTC. This gives the protein CASSQTSLEDIQYF. Looking up the rest from reference TRBV2 and TRBJ2-4 gives the full variable domain: EPEVTQTPSHQVTQMGQEVILRCVPISNHLYFYWYRQILGQKVEFLVSFYNNEISEKSEIFDDQFSVERPDGSNFTLKIRSTKLEDSAMYFCASSQTSLEDIQYFGAGTRLSVL.

This sequence joins TRBV7-2 and TRBJ2-6; D is undetermined. V lost 2 bases to trimming and J lost 2 bases, with 7 bases between them. CDR1 is SGHTA and CDR2 is FQGNSA in the germline V gene. CDR3 size: 15 residues. CDR3: CASSLRVAGANVLTF. Written as DNA, the CDR3 is TGTGCCAGCAGCTTACGGGTGGCTGGGGCCAACGTCCTGACTTTC.

This clone was seen once. The chain uses TRBV5-6 and TRBJ2-3; no clear D. The length of the CDR3 is 11 residues. Germline assignment: CDR1 SGHDT and CDR2 YYEEEE. Trimming cost V 0 bases and J 8 bases, with 4 bases left between them. The CDR3 sequence is CASSLGATQYF. The DNA for the CDR3 is TGTGCCAGCAGCTTGGGGGCTACGCAGTATTTT.

The chain links TRBV28 to TRBJ2-1; 10 nucleotides line up with TRBD2. V lost 5 bases to trimming and J lost 8 bases; unmatched junction nucleotides: 9. CDR1 and CDR2 (germline): MDHEN, SYDVKM. The CDR3 is 15 residues long. The CDR3 nucleotides are TGTGCCAGCAGTACGCCGGGACTAGCGACGGATGAGCAGTTCTTC. Its protein is CASSTPGLATDEQFF.

Details on this clone: This likely comes from a read error, as the CDR3 has no conserved phenylalanine or tryptophan at its end. It is unclear where the CDR3 begins or ends on the DNA, so no DNA is shown, and the CDR3 is as TCRdb lists it. This chain uses TRBV9 with TRBJ1-6. Looked up from germline, CDR1 is SGDLS and CDR2 is YYNGEE. Including both end residues, the CDR3 is 10 amino acids long. CDR3 residues: CASSPLLLTT.

The V call is TRBV11-2, the J call TRBJ1-2, with TRBD1 as a possible D gene (5 bases). This CDR3 is 14 amino acids long. CDR1 is SGHAT and CDR2 is FQNNGV in the germline V gene. V shed 0 bases and J shed 4 bases, with 9 bases lying between them. The CDR3 nucleotides read TGTGCCAGCAGCTTAGAGGGGGTACGCTATGGCTACACCTTC. Translating it yields CASSLEGVRYGYTF.

The sample holds one count of this clone. The genes are TRBV5-1 and TRBJ2-1, with TRBD1 identical over 9 bases. CDR1 and CDR2 from the germline V gene are SGHRS and YFSETQ. Germline trimming cut 6 bases from V and 6 bases from J; bases unmatched to any gene: 10. This CDR3 has 15 amino acids. CDR3 sequence: CASKLGTGSGNEQFF. The CDR3 region has the DNA TGCGCCAGCAAACTCGGGACAGGGAGTGGCAATGAGCAGTTCTTC.